What follows are 5 T cell receptor beta chains derived from one specimen sequenced in a study of OX40 agonist ivuxolimab in advanced cancers. Clones were read by immunoSEQ multiplex PCR, and TCRdb kept only the in-frame ones, dropping some. Of 7,000 or so clones detected, 75% to 85% appear once; the ten largest clones hold approximately 30%. Sequences were derived from CD4+ or CD8+ T cells sorted from blood, sampled in a trial of the OX40 agonist ivuxolimab. The receptors here all came from an adult with an advanced solid tumor such as melanoma, head and neck, liver or kidney cancer.

V gene TRBV9 combines with J gene TRBJ2-2, with a tentative D call TRBD2 (5 bases). The CDR3 covers 15 residues. Germline V CDR1 and CDR2: SGDLS, YYNGEE. V shed 0 bases and J shed 4 bases, with 10 bases lying between them. CDR3 DNA sequence: TGTGCCAGCAGCGTAGAAGGGAGTCGCACCGGGGAGCTGTTTTTT. Amino acids: CASSVEGSRTGELFF.

The chain is built from TRBV11-2 and TRBJ2-5; 10 nucleotides match TRBD2. The V and J ends lost 5 bases and 5 bases, in that order; junction bases with no gene match: 14. Per germline, CDR1 SGHAT and CDR2 FQNNGV. The CDR3 is 17 amino acids. The CDR3 reads CASSPTTSGRAWETQYF. CDR3 in DNA: TGTGCCAGCAGCCCTACTACGAGCGGGAGGGCGTGGGAGACCCAGTACTTC.

The chain uses TRBV9 and TRBJ2-2, with D unresolved. The CDR3 spans 13 residues. Trimming took off 0 bases at V and 1 base at J, with 1 base between the two ends. From germline, CDR1 is SGDLS and CDR2 YYNGEE. The DNA for the CDR3 is TGTGCCAGCAGCGTAGGGAACACCGGGGAGCTGTTTTTT. It specifies CASSVGNTGELFF.

The J gene is TRBJ2-7, the V gene TRBV25-1, with D maybe TRBD2 (7 bases). Germline assignment: CDR1 MGHDK and CDR2 SYGVNS. With 6 bases removed from V and 3 bases from J, the gap between germline ends came to 15 bases. CDR3 size: 14 residues. The CDR3 is CASSDKGGHYEQYF. DNA of the CDR3: TGTGCCAGCAGCGACAAGGGGGGGCACTACGAGCAGTACTTC.

In the case of this clone: This sample also contains other DNA sequences that code for the same CDR3. This sequence joins TRBV28 and TRBJ2-2, with unresolved D. The CDR3 is 12 amino acids. V was shortened by 1 base and J by 7 bases, with 4 bases between the two germline ends. The germline CDR1 and CDR2 sequences are MDHEN and SYDVKM. The CDR3, as DNA: TGTGCCAGCAGTTTATTTGGCGGGGAGCTGTTTTTT. Translating gives CASSLFGGELFF.